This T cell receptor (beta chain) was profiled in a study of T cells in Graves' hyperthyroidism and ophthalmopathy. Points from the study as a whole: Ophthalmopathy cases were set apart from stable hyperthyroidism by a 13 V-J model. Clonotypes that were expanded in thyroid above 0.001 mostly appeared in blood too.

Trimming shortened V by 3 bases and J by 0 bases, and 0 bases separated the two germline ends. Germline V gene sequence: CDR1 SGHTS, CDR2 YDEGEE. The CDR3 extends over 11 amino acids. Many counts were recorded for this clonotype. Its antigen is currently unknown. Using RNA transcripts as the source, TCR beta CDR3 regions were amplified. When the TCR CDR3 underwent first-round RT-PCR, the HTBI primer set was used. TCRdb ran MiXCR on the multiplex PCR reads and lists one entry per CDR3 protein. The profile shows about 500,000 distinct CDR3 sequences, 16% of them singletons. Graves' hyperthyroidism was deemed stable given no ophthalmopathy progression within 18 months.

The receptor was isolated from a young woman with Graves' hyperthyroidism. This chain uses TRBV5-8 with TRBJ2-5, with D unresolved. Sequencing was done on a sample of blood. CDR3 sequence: CASSYQETQYF. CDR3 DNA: TGTGCCAGCAGCTACCAAGAGACCCAGTACTTC.